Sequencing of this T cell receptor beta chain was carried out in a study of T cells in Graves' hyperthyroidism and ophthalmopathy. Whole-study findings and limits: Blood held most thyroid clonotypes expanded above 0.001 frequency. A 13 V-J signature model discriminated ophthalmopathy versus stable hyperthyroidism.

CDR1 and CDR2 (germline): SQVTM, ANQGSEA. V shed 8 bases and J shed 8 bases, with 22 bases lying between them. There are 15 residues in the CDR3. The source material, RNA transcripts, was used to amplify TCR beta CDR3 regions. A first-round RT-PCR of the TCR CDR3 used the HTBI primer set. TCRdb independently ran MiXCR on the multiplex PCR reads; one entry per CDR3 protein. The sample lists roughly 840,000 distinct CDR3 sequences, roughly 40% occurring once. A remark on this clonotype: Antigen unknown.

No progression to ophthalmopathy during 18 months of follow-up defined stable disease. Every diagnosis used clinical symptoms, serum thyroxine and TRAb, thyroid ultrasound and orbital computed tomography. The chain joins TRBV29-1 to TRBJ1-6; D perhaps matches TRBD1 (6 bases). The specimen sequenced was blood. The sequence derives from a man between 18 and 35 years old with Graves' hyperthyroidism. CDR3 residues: CSHARDTGAYSPLHF. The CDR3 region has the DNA TGCAGCCATGCCAGGGACACCGGGGCTTATTCACCCCTCCACTTT.